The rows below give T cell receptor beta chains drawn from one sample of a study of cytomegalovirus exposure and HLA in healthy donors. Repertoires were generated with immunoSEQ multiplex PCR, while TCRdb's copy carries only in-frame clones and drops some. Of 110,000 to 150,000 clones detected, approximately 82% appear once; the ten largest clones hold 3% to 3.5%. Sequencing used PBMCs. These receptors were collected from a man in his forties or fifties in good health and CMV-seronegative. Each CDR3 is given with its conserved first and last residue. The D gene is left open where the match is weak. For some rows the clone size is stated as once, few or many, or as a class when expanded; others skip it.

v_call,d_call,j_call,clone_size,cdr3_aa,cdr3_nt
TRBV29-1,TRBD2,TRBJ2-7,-,CSVPTSGALGKQYF,TGCAGCGTCCCGACTAGCGGGGCCTTGGGAAAGCAGTACTTC
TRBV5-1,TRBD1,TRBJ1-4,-,CASSLASQGEGKLFF,TGCGCCAGCAGCTTGGCCTCACAGGGGGAAGGAAAACTGTTTTTT
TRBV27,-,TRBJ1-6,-,CASSPSYNSPLHF,TGTGCCAGCAGTCCCAGTTATAATTCACCCCTCCACTTT
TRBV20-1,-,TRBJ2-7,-,CSASIPYEQYF,TGCAGTGCCAGTATCCCCTACGAGCAGTACTTC
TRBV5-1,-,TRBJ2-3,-,CASTFYRDRPDTQYF,TGCGCCAGCACTTTTTACAGGGATCGGCCAGATACGCAGTATTTT
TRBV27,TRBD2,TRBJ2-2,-,CASSLVGGGGELFF,TGTGCCAGCAGTTTAGTTGGCGGGGGCGGGGAGCTGTTTTTT
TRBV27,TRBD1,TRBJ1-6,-,CASSFGRTGVDMSNSPLHF,TGTGCCAGCAGTTTTGGGCGGACAGGGGTAGATATGAGTAATTCACCCCTCCACTTT
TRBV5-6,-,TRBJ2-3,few,CASSLASDTQYF,TGTGCCAGCAGCTTGGCCTCAGATACGCAGTATTTT
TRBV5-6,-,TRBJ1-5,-,CASSLMGDPGDQPQHF,TGTGCCAGCAGCTTGATGGGGGACCCAGGGGACCAGCCCCAGCATTTT
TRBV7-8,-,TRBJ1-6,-,CASSLQGGDSPLHF,TGTGCCAGCAGCTTGCAGGGCGGGGATTCACCCCTCCACTTT
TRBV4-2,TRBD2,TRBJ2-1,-,CASSQELLAGGANEQFF,TGTGCCAGCAGCCAAGAATTACTAGCGGGGGGAGCCAATGAGCAGTTCTTC
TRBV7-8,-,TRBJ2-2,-,CASSPGDFTGELFF,TGTGCCAGCAGCCCAGGGGATTTTACCGGGGAGCTGTTTTTT
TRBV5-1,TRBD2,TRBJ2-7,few,CASSHTRGGSYEQYF,TGCGCCAGCAGCCACACCCGGGGGGGTTCCTACGAGCAGTACTTC
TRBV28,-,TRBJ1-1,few,CASSLSFRNTEAFF,TGTGCCAGCAGTTTGAGTTTTAGGAACACTGAAGCTTTCTTT
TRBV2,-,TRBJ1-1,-,CASSEQGIAEAFF,TGTGCCAGCAGTGAGCAGGGGATCGCTGAAGCTTTCTTT
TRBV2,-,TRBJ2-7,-,CASSEGGLESRNFYEQYF,TGTGCCAGCAGTGAAGGGGGGCTGGAATCCCGGAACTTCTACGAGCAGTACTTC
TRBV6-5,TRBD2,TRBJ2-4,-,CASSYSTSGAKNIQYF,TGTGCCAGCAGTTACTCGACTAGCGGGGCCAAAAACATTCAGTACTTC
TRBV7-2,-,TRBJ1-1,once,CASRAGQMNTEAFF,TGTGCCAGCAGAGCGGGACAAATGAACACTGAAGCTTTCTTT
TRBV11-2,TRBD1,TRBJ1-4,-,CASRDGRGRYEKLFF,TGTGCCAGCAGGGACGGCAGGGGGAGGTATGAAAAACTGTTTTTT
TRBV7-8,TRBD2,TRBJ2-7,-,CASSLREAGGSTYEQYF,TGTGCCAGCAGCTTACGGGAAGCGGGGGGGAGTACCTACGAGCAGTACTTC
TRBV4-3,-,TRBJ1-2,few,CASSQDSGVYYGYTF,TGCGCCAGCAGCCAAGATAGTGGAGTATACTATGGCTACACCTTC
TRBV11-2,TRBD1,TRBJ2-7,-,CASSVGDSYEQYF,TGTGCCAGCAGCGTGGGGGACAGCTACGAGCAGTACTTC
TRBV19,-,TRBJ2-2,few,CASSTLDSMANTGELFF,TGTGCCAGTAGTACTCTCGACAGTATGGCGAACACCGGGGAGCTGTTTTTT
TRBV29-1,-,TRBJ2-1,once,CSVAAGTRSSYNEQFF,TGCAGCGTTGCCGCCGGGACAAGGAGCTCCTACAATGAGCAGTTCTTC
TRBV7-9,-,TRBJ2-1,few,CASSLNAYRGSLHNEQFF,TGTGCCAGCAGCCTCAACGCTTACAGAGGGTCACTACACAATGAGCAGTTCTTC
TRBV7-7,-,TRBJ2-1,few,CASSLTPGVNEQFF,TGTGCCAGCAGCTTAACGCCAGGCGTCAATGAGCAGTTCTTC
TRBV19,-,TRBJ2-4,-,CASSIADSLGSKNIQYF,TGTGCCAGTAGTATAGCTGACAGCCTGGGAAGCAAAAACATTCAGTACTTC
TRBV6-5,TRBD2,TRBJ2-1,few,CASRASGGWDEQFF,TGTGCCAGCAGGGCTAGCGGGGGATGGGATGAGCAGTTCTTC
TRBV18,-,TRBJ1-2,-,CASSPPGQNYGYTF,TGTGCCAGCTCACCACCGGGCCAGAACTATGGCTACACCTTC
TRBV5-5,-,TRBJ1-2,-,CASSFRQSPTRGYTF,TGTGCCAGCAGCTTTAGACAGAGCCCCACGAGGGGCTACACCTTC
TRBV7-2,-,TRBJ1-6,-,CASSFRAGESSPLHF,TGTGCCAGCAGCTTTAGGGCAGGGGAAAGTTCACCCCTCCACTTT
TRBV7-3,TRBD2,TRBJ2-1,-,CASSRGGSGGASEGQFF,TGTGCCAGCAGCCGAGGGGGGAGCGGGGGGGCATCCGAGGGGCAGTTCTTC
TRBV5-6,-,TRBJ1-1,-,CASSLGREAFF,TGTGCCAGCAGCTTGGGCAGGGAAGCTTTCTTT
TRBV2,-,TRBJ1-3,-,CASSSQVTGNTIYF,TGTGCCAGCAGTTCACAGGTTACTGGAAACACCATATATTTT
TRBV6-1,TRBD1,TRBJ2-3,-,CASSELTDRDF,TGTGCCAGCAGTGAACTTACGGACAGGGATTTT
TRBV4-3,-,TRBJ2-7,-,CASSRGRGEQYF,TGCGCCAGCAGCCGGGGGAGGGGGGAGCAGTACTTC
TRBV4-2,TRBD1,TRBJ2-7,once,CASSHRTGPTYEQYF,TGTGCCAGCAGCCATCGGACAGGGCCCACCTACGAGCAGTACTTC
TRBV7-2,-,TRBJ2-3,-,CASSLRLVVDTQYF,TGTGCCAGCAGCTTAAGGCTAGTTGTAGATACGCAGTATTTT
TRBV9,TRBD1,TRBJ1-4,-,CASSRTGVNEKLFF,TGTGCCAGCAGTCGGACAGGGGTTAATGAAAAACTGTTTTTT
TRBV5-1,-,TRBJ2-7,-,CASSLQAGTYEQYF,TGCGCCAGCAGCTTGCAGGCCGGAACCTACGAGCAGTACTTC
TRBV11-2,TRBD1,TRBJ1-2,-,CASSVHRGDGYTF,TGTGCCAGCAGCGTACACAGGGGTGATGGCTACACCTTC